The sequence of this TCR beta chain was determined in a study of blood T cells in healthy people across ages. Together with a sample-barcoded 5' primer, a J-beta primer mix was included in a second PCR lasting roughly 6 to 12 cycles. From the 5' RACE reads, TCRdb called clonotypes with MiXCR, one entry per CDR3 protein. Among around 800,000 distinct CDR3 sequences listed, around 50% were seen once. Every donor gave 8 to 10 milliliters of peripheral blood. The CDR3 totals 15 residues. Germline V gene sequence: CDR1 WNHNN, CDR2 SYGVQD (reference sequence). J gave up 0 bases and V 8 bases, and 7 bases lay outside the gene matches.

This TCR was recovered from an elderly man in good health. The chain employs TRBV10-1 and TRBJ2-7, with 10 bases that match TRBD1. Specimen: blood. CDR3 in amino acids: CASHRRDRGSYEQYF. CDR3 in DNA: TGCGCCAGCCACCGCCGGGACAGGGGCTCCTACGAGCAGTACTTC.